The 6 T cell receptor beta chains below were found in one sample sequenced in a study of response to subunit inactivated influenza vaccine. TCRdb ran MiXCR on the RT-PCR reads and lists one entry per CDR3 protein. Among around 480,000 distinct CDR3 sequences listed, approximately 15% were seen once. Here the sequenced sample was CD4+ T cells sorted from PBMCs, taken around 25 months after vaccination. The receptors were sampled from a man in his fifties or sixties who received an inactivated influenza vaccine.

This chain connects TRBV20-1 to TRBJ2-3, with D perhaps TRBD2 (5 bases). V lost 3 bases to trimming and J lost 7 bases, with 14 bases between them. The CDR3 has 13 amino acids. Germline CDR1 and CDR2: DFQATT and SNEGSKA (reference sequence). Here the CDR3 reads CSARTGTGNTQYF. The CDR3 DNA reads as TGCAGTGCTAGGACGGGAACGGGGAATACGCAGTATTTT.

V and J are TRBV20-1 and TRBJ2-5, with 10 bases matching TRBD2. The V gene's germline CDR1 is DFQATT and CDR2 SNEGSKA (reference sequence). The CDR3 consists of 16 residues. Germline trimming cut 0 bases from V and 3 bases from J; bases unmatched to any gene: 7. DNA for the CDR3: TGCAGTGCTAGAGACCCTCGGACTAGCGGAGAAGAGACCCAGTACTTC. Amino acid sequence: CSARDPRTSGEETQYF.

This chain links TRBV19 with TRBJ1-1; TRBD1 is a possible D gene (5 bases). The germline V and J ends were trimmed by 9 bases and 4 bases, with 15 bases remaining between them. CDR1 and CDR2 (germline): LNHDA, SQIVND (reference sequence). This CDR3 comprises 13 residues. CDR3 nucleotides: TGTGCCAGCATTGCAGCTGGGGGCACTGAAGCTTTCTTT. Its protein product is CASIAAGGTEAFF. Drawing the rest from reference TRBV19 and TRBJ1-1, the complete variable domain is DGGITQSPKYLFRKEGQNVTLSCEQNLNHDAMYWYRQDPGQGLRLIYYSQIVNDFQKGDIAEGYSVSREKKESFPLTVTSAQKNPTAFYLCASIAAGGTEAFFGQGTRLTVV.

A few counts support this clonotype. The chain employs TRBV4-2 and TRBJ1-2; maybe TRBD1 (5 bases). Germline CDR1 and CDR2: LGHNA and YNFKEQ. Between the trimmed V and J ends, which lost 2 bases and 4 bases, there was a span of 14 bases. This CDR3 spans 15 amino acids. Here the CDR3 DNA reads TGTGCCAGCAGCCAACGGGACCGATACCCCTATGGCTACACCTTC. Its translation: CASSQRDRYPYGYTF.

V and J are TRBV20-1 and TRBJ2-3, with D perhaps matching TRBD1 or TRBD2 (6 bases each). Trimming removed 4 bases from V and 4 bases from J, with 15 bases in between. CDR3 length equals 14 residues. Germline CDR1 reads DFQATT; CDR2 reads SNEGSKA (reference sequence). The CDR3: CSANLGGMPDTQYF. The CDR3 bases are TGCAGTGCTAATCTAGGGGGGATGCCAGATACGCAGTATTTT.

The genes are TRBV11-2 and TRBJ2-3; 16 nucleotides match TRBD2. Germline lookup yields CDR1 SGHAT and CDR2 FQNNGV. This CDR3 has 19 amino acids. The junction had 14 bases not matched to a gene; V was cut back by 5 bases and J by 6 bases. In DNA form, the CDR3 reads TGTGCCAGCAGCCCCTTTCCGGGACTAGCGGGAGGGCCGGGGGATACGCAGTATTTT. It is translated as CASSPFPGLAGGPGDTQYF.